Below are 4 T cell receptor beta chains sequenced from a single sample in a study of T cell changes during pregnancy in multiple sclerosis. Sequencing used immunoSEQ multiplex PCR; TCRdb keeps in-frame clones, though not all of them. The sample shows some 79,000 clones, 75% to 95% of them seen only once. Sequencing was performed on CD4+ T cells from peripheral blood mononuclear cells, taken in the second trimester of pregnancy. The source is a female donor with multiple sclerosis, enrolled in a pregnancy study.

The V call is TRBV19, the J call TRBJ1-2, with 7 nucleotides matching TRBD1. The CDR3 has 15 residues. Germline V CDR1 and CDR2: LNHDA, SQIVND (reference sequence). V was clipped by 3 bases and J by 2 bases; unmatched bases: 6. The CDR3 DNA reads as TGTGCCAGTAGTATGAGGGACAGTTTGAACTATGGCTACACCTTC. Encoded protein: CASSMRDSLNYGYTF.

This chain joins TRBV30 and TRBJ2-7; D may be TRBD1 (6 bases). The CDR3 totals 15 residues. V was cut by 5 bases and J by 0 bases, with 17 bases left in between. Germline V gives CDR1 GTSNPN, CDR2 SVGIG (reference sequence). In DNA form, the CDR3 reads TGTGCCTGGGGGAAACAGGGATCTGGCTCCTACGAGCAGTACTTC. Translation gives CAWGKQGSGSYEQYF.

The table lists this clone with a few counts. V and J are TRBV7-6 and TRBJ1-2, with D hard to call. The CDR3 loop spans 14 amino acids. Germline V gene sequence: CDR1 SGHVS, CDR2 FNYEAQ. Trimming took off 2 bases at V and 5 bases at J, with 12 bases between the two ends. CDR3 protein: CASSLLGQSYGYTF. The CDR3 DNA sequence: TGTGCCAGCAGCTTACTTGGGCAGTCTTATGGCTACACCTTC.

This clone was recorded once. The V gene is TRBV4-3, the J gene TRBJ2-5; TRBD1 agrees at 11 bases. V lost 3 bases and J lost 7; bases outside the gene matches: 7. This CDR3 has 15 residues. CDR1 is LGHNA and CDR2 is YSLEER in the germline V gene. This chain's CDR3 is CASSQGTGGSGTQYF. The CDR3 bases are TGCGCCAGCAGCCAGGGGACAGGGGGTAGTGGGACCCAGTACTTC.